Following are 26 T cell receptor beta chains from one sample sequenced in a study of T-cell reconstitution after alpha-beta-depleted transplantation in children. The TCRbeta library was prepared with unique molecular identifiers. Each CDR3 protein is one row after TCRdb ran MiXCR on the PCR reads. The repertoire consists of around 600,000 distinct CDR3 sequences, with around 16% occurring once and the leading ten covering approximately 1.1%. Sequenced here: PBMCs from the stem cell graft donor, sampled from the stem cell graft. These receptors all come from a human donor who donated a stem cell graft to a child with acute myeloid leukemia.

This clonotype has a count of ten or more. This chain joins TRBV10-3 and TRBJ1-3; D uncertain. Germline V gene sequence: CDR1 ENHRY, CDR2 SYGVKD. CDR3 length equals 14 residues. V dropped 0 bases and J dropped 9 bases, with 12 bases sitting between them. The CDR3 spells CAISESRRESTIYF. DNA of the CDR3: TGTGCCATCAGTGAGTCGAGGCGGGAGAGCACCATATATTTT.

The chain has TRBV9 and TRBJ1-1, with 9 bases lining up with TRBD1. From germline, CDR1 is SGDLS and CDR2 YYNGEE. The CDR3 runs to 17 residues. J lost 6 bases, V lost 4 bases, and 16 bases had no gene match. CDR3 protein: CASSQFSGTGLVAEAFF. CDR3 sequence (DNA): TGTGCCAGCAGCCAATTTTCCGGGACAGGGCTGGTTGCTGAAGCTTTCTTT. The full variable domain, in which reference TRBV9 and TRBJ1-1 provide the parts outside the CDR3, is DSGVTQTPKHLITATGQRVTLRCSPRSGDLSVYWYQQSLDQGLQFLIQYYNGEERAKGNILERFSAQQFPDLHSELNLSSLELGDSALYFCASSQFSGTGLVAEAFFGQGTRLTVV.

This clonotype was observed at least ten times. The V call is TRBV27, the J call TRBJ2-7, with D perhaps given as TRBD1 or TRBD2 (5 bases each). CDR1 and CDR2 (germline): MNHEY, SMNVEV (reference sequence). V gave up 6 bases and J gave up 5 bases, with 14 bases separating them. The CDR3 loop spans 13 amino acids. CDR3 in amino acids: CASRGTNEDEQYF. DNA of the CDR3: TGTGCCAGCAGGGGGACCAACGAGGACGAGCAGTACTTC.

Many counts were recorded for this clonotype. The CDR3 reads CSASQGDYEQYF. Written as DNA, the CDR3 is TGCAGTGCGTCTCAGGGAGACTACGAGCAGTACTTC. The chain links TRBV20-1 to TRBJ2-7; D assignment may be TRBD1 or TRBD2 (5 bases each). Germline loops: CDR1 DFQATT, CDR2 SNEGSKA (reference sequence). Trimming left V 6 bases short and J 3 bases short, with 12 bases between. This CDR3 has 12 amino acids.

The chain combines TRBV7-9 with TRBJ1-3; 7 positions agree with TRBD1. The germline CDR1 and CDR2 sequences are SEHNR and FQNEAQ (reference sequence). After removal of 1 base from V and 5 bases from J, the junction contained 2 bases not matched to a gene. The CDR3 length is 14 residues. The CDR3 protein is CASSLVQGRNTIYF. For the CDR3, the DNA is TGTGCCAGCAGCTTAGTACAGGGGAGAAACACCATATATTTT.

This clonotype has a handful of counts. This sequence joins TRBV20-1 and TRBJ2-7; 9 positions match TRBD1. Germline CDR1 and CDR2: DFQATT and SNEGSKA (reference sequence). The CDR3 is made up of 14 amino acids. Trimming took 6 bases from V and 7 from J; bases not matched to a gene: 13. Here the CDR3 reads CSARGGTGMREQYV. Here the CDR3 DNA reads TGCAGTGCCCGAGGAGGGACAGGGATGCGGGAGCAGTACGTC.

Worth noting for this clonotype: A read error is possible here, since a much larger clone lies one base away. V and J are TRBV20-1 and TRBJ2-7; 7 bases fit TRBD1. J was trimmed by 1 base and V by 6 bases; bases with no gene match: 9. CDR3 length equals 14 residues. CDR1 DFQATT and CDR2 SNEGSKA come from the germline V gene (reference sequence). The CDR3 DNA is TGCAGTGCCGGCGGCGGACAGGAATCCTACGAGCAGTACGTC. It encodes CSAGGGQESYEQYV.

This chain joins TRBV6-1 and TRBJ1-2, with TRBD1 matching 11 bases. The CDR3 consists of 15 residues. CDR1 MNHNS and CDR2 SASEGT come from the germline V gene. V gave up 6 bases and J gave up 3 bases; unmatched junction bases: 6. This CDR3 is CASSLGQGAHYGYTF. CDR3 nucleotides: TGTGCCAGCAGCCTAGGACAGGGGGCGCACTATGGCTACACCTTC.

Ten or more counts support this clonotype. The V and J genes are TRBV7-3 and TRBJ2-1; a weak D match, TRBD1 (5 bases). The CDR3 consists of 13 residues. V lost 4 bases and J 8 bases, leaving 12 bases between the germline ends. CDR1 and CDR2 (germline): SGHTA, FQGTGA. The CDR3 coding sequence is TGTGCCAGCAGCTCAAACTTAGGGGATGAGCAGTTCTTC. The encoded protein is CASSSNLGDEQFF.

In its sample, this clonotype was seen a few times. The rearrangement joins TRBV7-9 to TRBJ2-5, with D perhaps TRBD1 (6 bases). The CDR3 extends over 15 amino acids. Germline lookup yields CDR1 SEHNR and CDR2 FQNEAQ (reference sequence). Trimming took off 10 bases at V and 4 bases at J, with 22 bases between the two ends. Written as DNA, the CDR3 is TGTGCCACAGCTGACGTCAACAGGGCCGGAGAGACCCAGTACTTC. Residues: CATADVNRAGETQYF.

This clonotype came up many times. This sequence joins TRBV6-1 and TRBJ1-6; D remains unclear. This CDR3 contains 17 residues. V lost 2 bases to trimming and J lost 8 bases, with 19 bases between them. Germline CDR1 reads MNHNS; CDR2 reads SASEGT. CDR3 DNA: TGTGCCAGCAGTGAAACGCCCCCCAGCTCAGGAGATTCACCCCTCCACTTT. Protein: CASSETPPSSGDSPLHF.

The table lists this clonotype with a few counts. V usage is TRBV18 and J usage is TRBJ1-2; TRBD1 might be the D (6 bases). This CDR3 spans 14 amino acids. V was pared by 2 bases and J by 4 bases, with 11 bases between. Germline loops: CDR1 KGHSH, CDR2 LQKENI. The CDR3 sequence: CASSPRGALYGYTF. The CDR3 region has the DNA TGTGCCAGCTCACCAAGGGGGGCCCTCTATGGCTACACCTTC.

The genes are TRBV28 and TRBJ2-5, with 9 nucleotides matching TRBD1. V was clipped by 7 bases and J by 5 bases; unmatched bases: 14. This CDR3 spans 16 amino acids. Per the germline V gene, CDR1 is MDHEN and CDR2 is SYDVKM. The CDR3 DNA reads TGTGCCAGCAACTTACAGGGGGCACGGTTAAGGGAGACCCAGTACTTC. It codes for CASNLQGARLRETQYF. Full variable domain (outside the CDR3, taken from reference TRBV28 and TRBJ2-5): DVKVTQSSRYLVKRTGEKVFLECVQDMDHENMFWYRQDPGLGLRLIYFSYDVKMKEKGDIPEGYSVSREKKERFSLILESASTNQTSMYLCASNLQGARLRETQYFGPGTRLLVL.

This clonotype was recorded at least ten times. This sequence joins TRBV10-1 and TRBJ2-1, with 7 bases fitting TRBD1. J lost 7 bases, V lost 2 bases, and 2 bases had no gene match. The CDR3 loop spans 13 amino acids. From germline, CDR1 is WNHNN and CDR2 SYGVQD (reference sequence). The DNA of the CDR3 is TGCGCCAGCAGTGAGAAGGGGGCAAATGAGCAGTTCTTC. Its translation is CASSEKGANEQFF.

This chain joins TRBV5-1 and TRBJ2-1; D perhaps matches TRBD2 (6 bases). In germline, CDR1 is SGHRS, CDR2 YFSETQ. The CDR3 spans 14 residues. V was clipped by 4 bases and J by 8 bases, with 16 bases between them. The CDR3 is CASSPWDSPYEQFF. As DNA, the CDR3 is TGCGCCAGCAGCCCTTGGGACTCCCCGTATGAGCAGTTCTTC.

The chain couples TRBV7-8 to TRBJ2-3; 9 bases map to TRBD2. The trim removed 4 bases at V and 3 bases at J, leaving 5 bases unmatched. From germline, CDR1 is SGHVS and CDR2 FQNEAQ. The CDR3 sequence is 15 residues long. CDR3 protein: CASSWRGGVTDTQYF. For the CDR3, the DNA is TGTGCCAGCAGCTGGCGGGGGGGTGTTACAGATACGCAGTATTTT.

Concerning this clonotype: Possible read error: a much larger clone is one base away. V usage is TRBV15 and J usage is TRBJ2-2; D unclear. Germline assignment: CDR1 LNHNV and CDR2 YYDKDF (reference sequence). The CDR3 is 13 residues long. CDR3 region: CATCRANTGQLFF. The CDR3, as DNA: TGTGCCACCTGTCGGGCGAACACCGGGCAGCTGTTTTTT.

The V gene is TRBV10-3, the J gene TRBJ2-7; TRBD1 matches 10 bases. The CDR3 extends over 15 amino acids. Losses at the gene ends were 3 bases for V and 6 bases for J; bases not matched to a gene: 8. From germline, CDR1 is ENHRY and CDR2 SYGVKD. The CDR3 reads CAISDRDRGAGEQYF. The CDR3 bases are TGTGCCATCAGTGATCGGGACAGGGGTGCGGGCGAGCAGTACTTC.

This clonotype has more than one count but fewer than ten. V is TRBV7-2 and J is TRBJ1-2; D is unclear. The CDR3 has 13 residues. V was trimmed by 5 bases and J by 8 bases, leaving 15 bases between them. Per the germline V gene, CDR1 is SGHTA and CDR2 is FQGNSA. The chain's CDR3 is CASSEVASWGYTF. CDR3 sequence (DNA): TGTGCCAGCAGCGAGGTGGCGAGTTGGGGCTACACCTTC.

The CDR3 spells CASRGGGANEKLFF. The CDR3 coding sequence is TGCGCCAGCCGGGGCGGCGGGGCTAATGAAAAACTGTTTTTT. The chain links TRBV5-1 to TRBJ1-4; D possibly corresponds to TRBD1 (5 bases). The CDR3 length is 14 residues. With 7 bases removed from V and 3 bases from J, the gap between germline ends came to 13 bases. Germline lookup yields CDR1 SGHRS and CDR2 YFSETQ.

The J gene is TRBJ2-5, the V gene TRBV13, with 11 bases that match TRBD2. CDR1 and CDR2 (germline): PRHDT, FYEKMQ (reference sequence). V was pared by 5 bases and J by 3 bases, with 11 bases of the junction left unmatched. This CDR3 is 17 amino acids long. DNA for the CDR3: TGTGCCAGCAGCCCGGGACTAGCGGATTGGGGGGAAGAGACCCAGTACTTC. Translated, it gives CASSPGLADWGEETQYF.

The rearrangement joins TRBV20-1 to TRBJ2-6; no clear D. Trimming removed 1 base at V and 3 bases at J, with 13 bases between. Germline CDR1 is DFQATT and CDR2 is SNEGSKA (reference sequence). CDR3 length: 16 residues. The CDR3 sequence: CSARGRVPNGANVLTF. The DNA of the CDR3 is TGCAGTGCTAGAGGACGGGTTCCCAATGGGGCCAACGTCCTGACTTTC.

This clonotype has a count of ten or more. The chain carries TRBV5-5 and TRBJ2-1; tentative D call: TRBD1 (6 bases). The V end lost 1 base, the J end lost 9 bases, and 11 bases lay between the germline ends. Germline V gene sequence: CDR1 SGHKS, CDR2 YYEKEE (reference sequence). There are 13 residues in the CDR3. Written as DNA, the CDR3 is TGTGCCAGCAGCTTGTTATGGGGGCCTGAGCAGTTCTTC. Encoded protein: CASSLLWGPEQFF.

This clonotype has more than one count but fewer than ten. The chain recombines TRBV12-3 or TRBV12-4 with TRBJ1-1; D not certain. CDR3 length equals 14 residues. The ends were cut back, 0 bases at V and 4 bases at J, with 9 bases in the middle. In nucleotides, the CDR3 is TGTGCCAGCAGTTTAGCGACGGGGTTCACTGAAGCTTTCTTT. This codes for CASSLATGFTEAFF.

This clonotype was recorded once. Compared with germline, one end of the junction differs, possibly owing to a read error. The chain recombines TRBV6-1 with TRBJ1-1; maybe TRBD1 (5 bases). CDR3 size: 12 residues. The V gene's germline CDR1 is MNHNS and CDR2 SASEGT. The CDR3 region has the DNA TGTCCCAGCAACCCCCGGGAGGGGAGTGCTTTCTTT. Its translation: CPSNPREGSAFF.

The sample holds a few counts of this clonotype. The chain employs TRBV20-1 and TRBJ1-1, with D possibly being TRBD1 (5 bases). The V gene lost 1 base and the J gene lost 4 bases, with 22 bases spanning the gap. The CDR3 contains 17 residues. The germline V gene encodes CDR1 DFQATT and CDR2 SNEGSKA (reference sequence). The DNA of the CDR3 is TGCAGTGCTAGAGGGGGGTCAGGGCGCTATACCAGCACTGAAGCTTTCTTT. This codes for CSARGGSGRYTSTEAFF.